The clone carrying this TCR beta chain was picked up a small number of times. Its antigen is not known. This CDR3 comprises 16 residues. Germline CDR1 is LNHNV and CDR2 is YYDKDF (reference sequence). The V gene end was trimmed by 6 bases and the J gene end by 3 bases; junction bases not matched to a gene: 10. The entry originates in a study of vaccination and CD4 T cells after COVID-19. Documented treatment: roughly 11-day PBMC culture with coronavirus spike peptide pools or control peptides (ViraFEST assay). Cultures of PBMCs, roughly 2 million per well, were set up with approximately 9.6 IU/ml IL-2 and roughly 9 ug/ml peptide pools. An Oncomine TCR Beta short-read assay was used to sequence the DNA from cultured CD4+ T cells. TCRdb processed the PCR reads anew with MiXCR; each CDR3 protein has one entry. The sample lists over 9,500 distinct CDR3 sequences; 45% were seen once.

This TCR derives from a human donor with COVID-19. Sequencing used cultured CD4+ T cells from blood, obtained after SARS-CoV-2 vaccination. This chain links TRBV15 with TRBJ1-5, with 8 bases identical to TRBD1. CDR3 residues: CATRRTGRGDNQPQHF. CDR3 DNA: TGTGCCACCAGAAGGACAGGGAGGGGGGACAATCAGCCCCAGCATTTT.